This TCR beta chain comes out of a study of beta chain features in type 1 diabetes. Findings of the study overall: Lower insertion and higher deletion counts appeared at VDJ junctions in type 1 diabetes patients. Patients' naive, central memory and Treg TCRB repertoires seemed closer to one another than those of healthy donors.

This clone appeared a few times. Antigen specificity is unknown. J gave up 0 bases and V 3 bases, and 7 bases lay outside the gene matches. CDR1 is GTSNPN and CDR2 is SVGIG in the germline V gene (reference sequence). The CDR3 spans 16 residues. Purities over 98% were achieved in all sorted populations. Every bit of the isolated RNA underwent reverse transcription, so sequencing read expressed TCRB transcripts. Sequencing used immunoSEQ multiplex PCR; TCRdb keeps in-frame clones, though not all of them. The sample lists just over 450,000 clones; approximately 30% were seen once. The clonotype was recovered from a man aged 18 to 29 in good health. The V gene is TRBV30, the J gene TRBJ1-3; TRBD1 aligns across 8 bases. Material: naive CD4+ T cells from blood. CDR3 region: CAWRRTGLRSGNTIYF. CDR3 DNA: TGTGCCTGGAGAAGGACAGGGCTTCGCTCTGGAAACACCATATATTTT.